The 26 T cell receptor beta chains in this list originate from one sample, sequenced in a study of T cell responses to AZD1222 COVID-19 vaccine. The protocol was immunoSEQ multiplex PCR, while the TCRdb copy is restricted to in-frame clones and leaves out a portion. Of around 72,000 clones detected, 82% appear once; the ten largest clones hold under 6.5%. The source material was peripheral blood, sampled on day 0 of AZD1222 vaccination. Receptor source: an adult in good health.

The CDR3 region has the DNA TGTGCCAGCAGCATTACTAGCGGGAGAATAGATACGCAGTATTTT. Translated, it gives CASSITSGRIDTQYF. This chain links TRBV6-5 with TRBJ2-3, with TRBD2 matching over 11 bases. The junction had 7 bases not matched to a gene; V was cut back by 6 bases and J by 5 bases. CDR3 length: 15 amino acids. CDR1 MNHEY and CDR2 SVGAGI come from the germline V gene.

The rearrangement joins TRBV6-1 to TRBJ2-2; 10 nucleotides line up with TRBD2. After removal of 2 bases from V and 3 bases from J, the junction contained 0 bases not matched to a gene. Germline lookup yields CDR1 MNHNS and CDR2 SASEGT. This CDR3 has 15 residues. DNA of the CDR3: TGTGCCAGCAGTGAACTAGCGGGGGACACCGGGGAGCTGTTTTTT. Translating gives CASSELAGDTGELFF.

This clone was counted a few times. The chain recombines TRBV7-9 with TRBJ2-7; TRBD1 aligns across 7 bases. The ends lost 6 bases at V and 1 base at J; junction bases unmatched: 6. The CDR3 runs 14 residues. Germline CDR1 SEHNR, CDR2 FQNEAQ (reference sequence). The CDR3, as DNA: TGTGCCAGCAGTCCTCCGGGACAGTCCTACGAGCAGTACTTC. It is translated as CASSPPGQSYEQYF. Full variable domain (outside the CDR3, taken from reference TRBV7-9 and TRBJ2-7): DTGVSQNPRHKITKRGQNVTFRCDPISEHNRLYWYRQTLGQGPEFLTYFQNEAQLEKSRLLSDRFSAERPKGSFSTLEIQRTEQGDSAMYLCASSPPGQSYEQYFGPGTRLTVT.

This clone was observed a single time. The chain combines TRBV6-1 with TRBJ1-2, with 8 bases fitting TRBD1. The junction had 9 bases not matched to a gene; V was cut back by 7 bases and J by 8 bases. Germline V CDR1 and CDR2: MNHNS, SASEGT. CDR3 length: 13 amino acids. In DNA form, the CDR3 reads TGTGCCAGCAATCCCGGACAGGGAGGCGGCTACACCTTC. Its translation: CASNPGQGGGYTF.

The CDR3 protein is CASSTQGYNSPLHF. The DNA for the CDR3 is TGTGCCAGCAGCACCCAGGGGTATAATTCACCCCTCCACTTT. V is TRBV5-4 and J is TRBJ1-6; the D gene is possibly TRBD1 (6 bases). The CDR3 extends over 14 amino acids. CDR1 SGHNT and CDR2 YYREEE come from the germline V gene (reference sequence). V was cut by 4 bases and J by 4 bases, with 9 bases left in between.

This clone has a handful of counts. The chain recombines TRBV5-1 with TRBJ1-1, with 7 positions matching TRBD1. Trimming removed 3 bases from V and 5 bases from J; junction bases left unmatched: 10. Germline CDR1 SGHRS, CDR2 YFSETQ. The length of the CDR3 is 15 residues. The CDR3 DNA follows: TGCGCCAGCAGCTCGGGAGATAACAGGGGAACTGAAGCTTTCTTT. It codes for CASSSGDNRGTEAFF.

This chain links TRBV19 with TRBJ1-2, with 11 nucleotides matching TRBD1. This CDR3 region has 16 residues. The V gene end was trimmed by 6 bases and the J gene end by 4 bases; junction bases not matched to a gene: 10. Germline CDR1 reads LNHDA; CDR2 reads SQIVND (reference sequence). The CDR3 loop reads CASSPPGQGDIYGYTF. DNA for the CDR3: TGTGCCAGTAGCCCCCCGGGACAGGGGGATATCTATGGCTACACCTTC.

The chain combines TRBV11-3 with TRBJ2-7; D gene uncertain. Germline V gene lookup returns CDR1 SGHNT and CDR2 YENEEA. The germline V and J ends were trimmed by 1 base and 3 bases, with 10 bases remaining between them. The CDR3 has 14 residues. CDR3 protein: CASSLGARSYEQYF. CDR3 nucleotides: TGTGCCAGCAGCTTAGGTGCCAGGAGCTACGAGCAGTACTTC.

The chain links TRBV4-1 to TRBJ2-7; D may be TRBD2 (5 bases). This CDR3 is built from 14 residues. V was pared by 0 bases and J by 1 base, with 7 bases between. CDR1 and CDR2 (germline): MGHRA, YSYEKL. The CDR3 spells CASSQDRGSYEQYF. The CDR3 region has the DNA TGCGCCAGCAGCCAAGACCGGGGATCCTACGAGCAGTACTTC.

This clone was seen a few times. The CDR3: CASREQGRSNYGYTF. CDR3 in DNA: TGTGCCAGCAGAGAGCAGGGGCGTTCTAACTATGGCTACACCTTC. The chain employs TRBV5-6 and TRBJ1-2; D may be TRBD1 (6 bases). Germline CDR1 and CDR2: SGHDT and YYEEEE. CDR3 length: 15 amino acids. Trimming pared 5 bases from V and 0 bases from J, leaving 14 bases between.

The chain has TRBV25-1 and TRBJ2-7; D unresolved. V lost 1 base and J lost 2, with 9 bases in between. Germline loops: CDR1 MGHDK, CDR2 SYGVNS. The CDR3 covers 14 residues. The CDR3 nucleotides read TGTGCCAGCAGTGAATTTGGCCGGACCTACGAGCAGTACTTC. It translates to CASSEFGRTYEQYF.

This sequence joins TRBV4-1 and TRBJ2-7, with TRBD2 identical over 12 bases. Trimming cost V 3 bases and J 2 bases; bases outside gene matches: 2. Germline V gene sequence: CDR1 MGHRA, CDR2 YSYEKL. CDR3 length equals 15 residues. The CDR3 spells CASSQTSGGAYEQYF. CDR3 in DNA: TGCGCCAGCAGCCAGACTAGCGGGGGAGCCTACGAGCAGTACTTC.

The chain couples TRBV9 to TRBJ1-6; D unclear. The germline V and J ends were trimmed by 3 bases and 4 bases, with 8 bases remaining between them. The germline V gene has CDR1 SGDLS and CDR2 YYNGEE. This CDR3 has 14 residues. The DNA of the CDR3 is TGTGCCAGCAGCGCGGGAGTATATAATTCACCCCTCCACTTT. It specifies CASSAGVYNSPLHF.

This rearrangement joins TRBV3-1 (or the pseudogene TRBV3-2) to TRBJ1-1, with a weak D call TRBD1 (5 bases). CDR1 and CDR2 from the germline V gene are LGHDT and YNNKEL (reference sequence). V dropped 0 bases and J dropped 6 bases, with 14 bases sitting between them. This CDR3 is built from 15 residues. The CDR3 DNA sequence: TGTGCCAGCAGCCAAGATAGCAGGGTAGAGGCTGAAGCTTTCTTT. This encodes CASSQDSRVEAEAFF.

CDR3 sequence reads: CASSLRGGSTHNEQFF. Here the CDR3 DNA reads TGTGCCAGCAGCTTGAGGGGCGGGTCGACGCACAATGAGCAGTTCTTC. This sequence joins TRBV5-4 and TRBJ2-1, with D tentatively TRBD1 or TRBD2 (5 bases each). CDR3 length: 16 amino acids. With 1 base removed from V and 5 bases from J, the gap between germline ends came to 16 bases. CDR1 is SGHNT, CDR2 YYREEE, per germline (reference sequence).

The chain combines TRBV7-9 with TRBJ1-4; D is uncertain. The germline CDR1 and CDR2 sequences are SEHNR and FQNEAQ (reference sequence). Trimming cost V 1 base and J 5 bases, with 8 bases left between them. This CDR3 has 14 residues. The CDR3 bases are TGTGCCAGCAGCTTAGTTCGCGGGAATGAAAAACTGTTTTTT. Translated, it gives CASSLVRGNEKLFF.

In its sample, this clone ranks as medium-sized (0.01 to 0.1%). The chain has TRBV4-3 and TRBJ1-1, with 7 bases that match TRBD1. Trimming took 3 bases from V and 6 from J; bases not matched to a gene: 7. The germline V gene encodes CDR1 LGHNA and CDR2 YSLEER. The CDR3 extends over 14 amino acids. The CDR3 loop reads CASSQSPGQAEAFF. For the CDR3, the DNA is TGCGCCAGCAGCCAGTCACCTGGACAGGCTGAAGCTTTCTTT.

This clone was detected only a few times. The rearrangement links TRBV28 to TRBJ1-2, with unresolved D. This CDR3 has 14 amino acids. V dropped 5 bases and J dropped 0 bases, with 10 bases sitting between them. The germline V gene encodes CDR1 MDHEN and CDR2 SYDVKM. CDR3 sequence (DNA): TGTGCCAGCAGTCCGCCGGCTTCTAACTATGGCTACACCTTC. Its protein product is CASSPPASNYGYTF.

The rearrangement joins TRBV7-8 to TRBJ2-7; 7 bases align to TRBD1. V gave up 5 bases and J gave up 6 bases; unmatched junction bases: 10. Germline V gene sequence: CDR1 SGHVS, CDR2 FQNEAQ. CDR3 size: 14 residues. The CDR3 nucleotides are TGTGCCAGCAGCCAGGGGGACAGTAAGGTCGAGCAGTACTTC. Encoded protein: CASSQGDSKVEQYF.

This chain uses TRBV10-1 with TRBJ2-1; D is perhaps TRBD2 (7 bases). Trimming cost V 0 bases and J 4 bases, with 10 bases left between them. Germline-derived CDR1 and CDR2 are WNHNN and SYGVQD (reference sequence). The CDR3 spans 15 residues. Here the CDR3 reads CASSESGGRYNEQFF. The CDR3 region has the DNA TGCGCCAGCAGTGAGTCGGGGGGGCGGTACAATGAGCAGTTCTTC.

The chain carries TRBV29-1 and TRBJ2-7, with 7 bases matching TRBD1. The CDR3 consists of 11 residues. V gave up 4 bases and J gave up 9 bases; unmatched junction bases: 6. The germline V gene encodes CDR1 SQVTM and CDR2 ANQGSEA. This chain's CDR3 is CSVAQTGVQYF. Here the CDR3 DNA reads TGCAGCGTTGCCCAAACAGGGGTGCAGTACTTC.

The chain links TRBV12-3 or TRBV12-4 to TRBJ2-1, with unresolved D. V shed 3 bases and J shed 9 bases, with 9 bases lying between them. The CDR3 spans 12 residues. The CDR3 region has the DNA TGTGCCAGCAGTTTTTGGGGTGGTGAGCAGTTCTTC. Protein product: CASSFWGGEQFF.

This chain joins TRBV14 and TRBJ2-7, with D tentatively TRBD1 (6 bases). V lost 2 bases, J lost 0 bases, and 11 bases lay in between. The CDR3 is made up of 15 amino acids. From germline, CDR1 is SGHDN and CDR2 FVKESK. The CDR3 coding sequence is TGTGCCAGCAGCCAAACAGGACAGATCTCCTACGAGCAGTACTTC. Residues: CASSQTGQISYEQYF.

The chain recombines TRBV5-6 with TRBJ1-2; the match to TRBD1 covers 12 bases. CDR3 length equals 16 residues. Germline CDR1 and CDR2: SGHDT and YYEEEE. Unmatched junction bases numbered 11, after V lost 4 bases and J lost 7 bases. CDR3 sequence reads: CASSARDRGPEGGYTF. The DNA of the CDR3 is TGTGCCAGCAGCGCCCGGGACAGGGGGCCCGAGGGTGGCTACACCTTC.

This clone has just one count. CDR3 region: CASSPGGNTIYF. The CDR3 region has the DNA TGTGCCAGCAGCCCTGGGGGTAACACCATATATTTT. This chain uses TRBV14 with TRBJ1-3; TRBD1 might be the D (5 bases). The CDR3 contains 12 residues. Trimming shortened V by 4 bases and J by 7 bases, and 8 bases separated the two germline ends. Germline assignment: CDR1 SGHDN and CDR2 FVKESK.

The rearrangement links TRBV7-6 to TRBJ2-2; D not certain. The CDR3 has 16 amino acids. Germline V gives CDR1 SGHVS, CDR2 FNYEAQ. Trimming cost V 5 bases and J 2 bases, with 15 bases left between them. The CDR3 DNA is TGTGCCAGCAGCCCCCTCCTGGCGGTTAACACCGGGGAGCTGTTTTTT. Its translation is CASSPLLAVNTGELFF.